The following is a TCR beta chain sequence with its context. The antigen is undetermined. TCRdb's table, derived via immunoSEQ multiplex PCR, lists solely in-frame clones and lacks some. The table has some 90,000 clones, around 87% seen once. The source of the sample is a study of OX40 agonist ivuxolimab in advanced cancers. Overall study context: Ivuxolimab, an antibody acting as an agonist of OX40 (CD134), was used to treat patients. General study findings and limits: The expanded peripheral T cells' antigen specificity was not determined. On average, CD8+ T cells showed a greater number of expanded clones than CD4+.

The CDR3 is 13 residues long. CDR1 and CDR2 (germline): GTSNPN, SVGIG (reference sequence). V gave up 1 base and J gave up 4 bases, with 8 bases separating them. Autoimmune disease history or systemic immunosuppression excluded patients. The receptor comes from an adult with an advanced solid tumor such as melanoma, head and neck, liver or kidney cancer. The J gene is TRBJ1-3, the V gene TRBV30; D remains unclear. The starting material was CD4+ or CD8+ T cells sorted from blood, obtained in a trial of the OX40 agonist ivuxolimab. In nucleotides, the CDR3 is TGTGCCTGGAGTGCAACTAGGGGAAACACCATATATTTT. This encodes CAWSATRGNTIYF.